This T cell receptor (beta chain) was sequenced during a study of blood T cell repertoires in COVID-19. Clones were sequenced by immunoSEQ multiplex PCR, and TCRdb holds only the in-frame ones, with some missing. This sample yields a few hundred thousand clones, of which 85% are seen a single time; more than 4.5% belongs to the top ten. V lost 2 bases and J lost 4, with 10 bases in between. The CDR3 sequence is 14 residues long. Germline-derived CDR1 and CDR2 are SEHNR and FQNEAQ (reference sequence). This TCR derives from a man over 45 with active or convalescent COVID-19. The specimen sequenced was peripheral blood. The chain carries TRBV7-9 and TRBJ2-3; tentative D call: TRBD2 (5 bases). CDR3 sequence (DNA): TGTGCCAGCAGCTTAATTCGCGGGCCAGATACGCAGTATTTT. As protein: CASSLIRGPDTQYF. Using reference TRBV7-9 and TRBJ2-3 for the parts outside the CDR3, the full variable domain is DTGVSQNPRHKITKRGQNVTFRCDPISEHNRLYWYRQTLGQGPEFLTYFQNEAQLEKSRLLSDRFSAERPKGSFSTLEIQRTEQGDSAMYLCASSLIRGPDTQYFGPGTRLTVL.